This TCR beta chain was observed in a study of early T cells in non-severe SARS-CoV-2 infection. One entry per CDR3 protein results from TCRdb running MiXCR on the 5' RACE reads. The sample contains around 55,000 distinct CDR3 sequences, about 15% of which appear only once. This CDR3 region has 14 residues. Germline CDR1 and CDR2: SGHVS and FQNEAQ. Trimming removed 4 bases from V and 4 bases from J; junction bases left unmatched: 4. The receptor was derived from an adult who was a healthcare worker with PCR-confirmed SARS-CoV-2 infection or an uninfected control (not recorded which). This sequence joins TRBV7-8 and TRBJ1-5; 7 positions agree with TRBD1. Sequences were derived from whole blood, sampled at baseline. The CDR3 is CASSSNRGNQPQHF. The CDR3, as DNA: TGTGCCAGCAGCTCCAACAGGGGAAATCAGCCCCAGCATTTT.